The next 32 T cell receptor beta chains were all read from a single sample in a study of cytomegalovirus exposure and HLA in healthy donors. Here immunoSEQ multiplex PCR was the method, and the copy in TCRdb shows in-frame clones only, minus some. The sample records some 240,000 clones, over 80% being singletons. Sequencing was performed on PBMCs. The source is a woman aged 18-29 years in good health and CMV-seronegative.

The chain joins TRBV12-5 to TRBJ2-7, with D tentatively TRBD2 (6 bases). The CDR3 consists of 16 residues. The V end was cut by 2 bases, the J end by 1 base, with 15 bases between. Germline CDR1 reads LGHNT; CDR2 reads FRNRAP. The CDR3 DNA reads TGTGCTAGTGGTTTGCCACGGCGGGGCGGTTCCTACGAGCAGTACTTC. This codes for CASGLPRRGGSYEQYF.

Only one count was recorded for this clone. This chain uses TRBV6-5 with TRBJ1-5; 7 bases agree with TRBD1. Unmatched junction bases numbered 5, after V lost 4 bases and J lost 5 bases. Germline-derived CDR1 and CDR2 are MNHEY and SVGAGI. The CDR3 consists of 14 residues. CDR3 region: CASSLVTGDQPQHF. CDR3 DNA sequence: TGTGCCAGCAGTTTAGTCACAGGGGATCAGCCCCAGCATTTT.

The genes are TRBV2 and TRBJ2-2; the D gene is possibly TRBD1 (5 bases). The length of the CDR3 is 13 residues. Germline V gene sequence: CDR1 SNHLY, CDR2 FYNNEI. The V gene lost 5 bases and the J gene lost 5 bases, with 9 bases spanning the gap. In nucleotides, the CDR3 is TGTGCCAGCAGTTCTCAGGGTACCGGGGAGCTGTTTTTT. Its protein is CASSSQGTGELFF. Full variable domain (rest looked up from reference TRBV2 and TRBJ2-2): EPEVTQTPSHQVTQMGQEVILRCVPISNHLYFYWYRQILGQKVEFLVSFYNNEISEKSEIFDDQFSVERPDGSNFTLKIRSTKLEDSAMYFCASSSQGTGELFFGEGSRLTVL.

The gene calls are TRBV11-2 and TRBJ2-1, with 7 nucleotides matching TRBD1. This CDR3 region has 15 residues. Trimming took 3 bases from V and 3 from J; bases not matched to a gene: 5. Germline V lookup: CDR1 SGHAT, CDR2 FQNNGV. Here the CDR3 DNA reads TGTGCCAGCAGCTTGAGACAGGGAAACTACAATGAGCAGTTCTTC. It is translated as CASSLRQGNYNEQFF.

DNA for the CDR3: TGTGCCAGCAGCACCAATATAGCTGACGAAAAACTGTTTTTT. Protein: CASSTNIADEKLFF. The chain links TRBV9 to TRBJ1-4; no definite D call. Trimming removed 4 bases at V and 8 bases at J, with 15 bases between. Germline values: CDR1 SGDLS, CDR2 YYNGEE. The CDR3 sequence is 14 residues long.

This clone has more than one count but fewer than ten. The rearrangement links TRBV5-8 to TRBJ2-7; 8 nucleotides match TRBD1. CDR3 length: 15 amino acids. In germline, CDR1 is SGHTS, CDR2 YDEGEE. The V and J ends lost 3 bases and 4 bases, in that order; junction bases with no gene match: 9. Here the CDR3 DNA reads TGTGCCAGCAGCTCCGCCGGACAGGGAGTATACGAGCAGTACTTC. Protein sequence: CASSSAGQGVYEQYF.

This clone was picked up a small number of times. The J gene is TRBJ2-7, the V gene TRBV5-1; D uncertain. V lost 0 bases and J 7 bases, leaving 14 bases between the germline ends. Germline lookup yields CDR1 SGHRS and CDR2 YFSETQ. The CDR3 spans 14 residues. The CDR3 DNA reads TGCGCCAGCAGCTTGGGGGCATTCAAAACGGAGCAGTACTTC. Translated, it gives CASSLGAFKTEQYF.

The gene calls are TRBV27 and TRBJ2-7; 12 nucleotides agree with TRBD1. In germline, CDR1 is MNHEY, CDR2 SMNVEV (reference sequence). The CDR3 consists of 15 residues. V lost 5 bases to trimming and J lost 4 bases; unmatched junction nucleotides: 6. The CDR3 loop reads CASSPGTGGGYEQYF. For the CDR3, the DNA is TGTGCCAGCAGTCCCGGGACAGGGGGCGGTTACGAGCAGTACTTC.

The chain combines TRBV5-8 with TRBJ2-1, with D maybe TRBD2 (5 bases). The CDR3 has 14 amino acids. Germline CDR1 SGHTS, CDR2 YDEGEE. Trimming shortened V by 1 base and J by 3 bases, and 8 bases separated the two germline ends. The CDR3 bases are TGTGCCAGCAGCTTGAGAGGGTTCTACAATGAGCAGTTCTTC. Its translation is CASSLRGFYNEQFF.

V gene TRBV11-2 combines with J gene TRBJ2-5; TRBD2 is a possible D gene (7 bases). CDR3 length: 12 amino acids. Trimming took 7 bases from V and 9 from J, leaving 15 bases between them. Germline V lookup: CDR1 SGHAT, CDR2 FQNNGV. CDR3 sequence: CASNSKGGAQYF. The DNA of the CDR3 is TGTGCCAGCAACTCAAAGGGGGGGGCCCAGTACTTC.

The CDR3 protein is CATGQGGTGELFF. In DNA, the CDR3 is TGTGCCACCGGACAGGGGGGCACCGGGGAGCTGTTTTTT. This rearrangement joins TRBV6-1 to TRBJ2-2, with 10 positions matching TRBD1. This CDR3 spans 13 amino acids. Looked up from germline, CDR1 is MNHNS and CDR2 is SASEGT. After removal of 10 bases from V and 4 bases from J, the junction contained 3 bases not matched to a gene.

The rearrangement links TRBV5-8 to TRBJ2-7; 7 bases line up with TRBD2. This CDR3 is built from 16 residues. Germline CDR1 and CDR2: SGHTS and YDEGEE. The V segment lost 0 bases and the J segment 0 bases; nucleotides outside the gene matches: 6. CDR3 protein: CASSLAWGGASYEQYF. CDR3 DNA sequence: TGTGCCAGCAGCTTGGCATGGGGGGGTGCCTCCTACGAGCAGTACTTC.

This rearrangement joins TRBV6-5 to TRBJ1-5; no clear D. The CDR3 is 15 amino acids. V gave up 5 bases and J gave up 1 base, with 12 bases separating them. Germline V gives CDR1 MNHEY, CDR2 SVGAGI. CDR3 sequence reads: CASSLQKGSNQPQHF. The CDR3, as DNA: TGTGCCAGCAGTCTACAGAAAGGGAGCAATCAGCCCCAGCATTTT.

The chain combines TRBV7-9 with TRBJ2-1; D remains unclear. The V gene's germline CDR1 is SEHNR and CDR2 FQNEAQ (reference sequence). The CDR3 loop spans 13 amino acids. Trimming left V 1 base short and J 5 bases short, with 6 bases between. The CDR3 region has the DNA TGTGCCAGCAGCTTAGGCAGCGACAATGAGCAGTTCTTC. Its protein is CASSLGSDNEQFF.

This chain links TRBV29-1 with TRBJ1-1; 9 positions match TRBD1. The V segment lost 4 bases and the J segment 3 bases; nucleotides outside the gene matches: 6. Germline CDR1 SQVTM, CDR2 ANQGSEA. The CDR3 has 14 amino acids. The CDR3, as DNA: TGCAGCGTTGTTGGGACAGGGAGGCACACTGAAGCTTTCTTT. It is translated as CSVVGTGRHTEAFF.

The chain is built from TRBV5-5 and TRBJ2-7; D possibly corresponds to TRBD1 (6 bases). The germline CDR1 and CDR2 sequences are SGHKS and YYEKEE (reference sequence). Deletions cut 3 bases from V and 0 bases from J, with 13 bases between. CDR3 size: 15 residues. CDR3: CASSSLGGLSYEQYF. DNA for the CDR3: TGTGCCAGCAGCTCCTTAGGGGGTCTCTCCTACGAGCAGTACTTC.

The table lists this clone with a few counts. The chain is built from TRBV2 and TRBJ2-3, with 7 nucleotides matching TRBD2. V was pared by 6 bases and J by 7 bases, with 10 bases of the junction left unmatched. The CDR3 covers 14 residues. CDR1 is SNHLY, CDR2 FYNNEI, per germline. The CDR3 region is CASRSGADWNTQYF. CDR3 coding DNA: TGTGCCAGCAGAAGCGGGGCCGACTGGAATACGCAGTATTTT.

The chain couples TRBV2 to TRBJ2-7, with 10 bases that match TRBD2. Germline CDR1 SNHLY, CDR2 FYNNEI. There are 13 residues in the CDR3. V lost 6 bases and J lost 6; bases outside the gene matches: 5. The CDR3 spells CASSVAGGTEQYF. Here the CDR3 DNA reads TGTGCCAGCAGCGTAGCGGGGGGTACCGAGCAGTACTTC.

The chain links TRBV27 to TRBJ1-5, with 10 bases matching TRBD1. The CDR3 loop spans 14 amino acids. After removal of 3 bases from V and 6 bases from J, the junction contained 2 bases not matched to a gene. Per germline, CDR1 MNHEY and CDR2 SMNVEV (reference sequence). This chain's CDR3 is CASSLGTGAQPQHF. Written as DNA, the CDR3 is TGTGCCAGCAGTTTGGGGACAGGGGCTCAGCCCCAGCATTTT.

CDR3 protein: CASTREEKLFF. For the CDR3, the DNA is TGTGCCTCCACCCGGGAGGAAAAACTGTTTTTT. This chain joins TRBV6-1 and TRBJ1-4; D is unresolved. Trimming took 11 bases from V and 8 from J, leaving 12 bases between them. Germline V CDR1 and CDR2: MNHNS, SASEGT. The CDR3 consists of 11 residues.

CDR3 amino acids: CASSRPTGGYTF. The CDR3 DNA reads TGTGCCAGCAGCCGCCCCACTGGTGGCTACACCTTC. This chain links TRBV4-2 with TRBJ1-2; D gene unclear. V was clipped by 4 bases and J by 7 bases, with 10 bases between them. Germline values: CDR1 LGHNA, CDR2 YNFKEQ. The CDR3 runs to 12 residues.

This chain links TRBV9 with TRBJ2-1; no clear D. This CDR3 has 14 residues. The V end was cut by 3 bases, the J end by 0 bases, with 7 bases between. Germline CDR1 and CDR2: SGDLS and YYNGEE. The chain's CDR3 is CASSAPLSYNEQFF. The CDR3 DNA is TGTGCCAGCAGCGCTCCCCTCTCCTACAATGAGCAGTTCTTC.

The rearrangement uses TRBV19 and TRBJ2-7; D possibly corresponds to TRBD1 (6 bases). V shed 5 bases and J shed 2 bases, with 13 bases lying between them. Germline V gene data show CDR1 as LNHDA and CDR2 as SQIVND (reference sequence). The CDR3 is made up of 14 amino acids. The CDR3 DNA reads as TGTGCCAGTAGTCACCGGACAGCCACCTACGAGCAGTACTTC. It yields the protein CASSHRTATYEQYF.

This clone was detected once. J is TRBJ2-3 and V is TRBV6-6, with 8 bases matching TRBD2. This CDR3 has 12 residues. CDR1 is MNHNY and CDR2 is SVGAGI in the germline V gene (reference sequence). The V segment lost 11 bases and the J segment 5 bases; nucleotides outside the gene matches: 6. CDR3 protein: CASSGGRDTQYF. CDR3 in DNA: TGTGCCTCCTCGGGAGGGAGAGATACGCAGTATTTT.

This chain joins TRBV4-1 and TRBJ1-4; 8 bases line up with TRBD1. The germline V gene has CDR1 MGHRA and CDR2 YSYEKL. This CDR3 region has 15 residues. J lost 7 bases, V lost 4 bases, and 8 bases had no gene match. The CDR3 DNA follows: TGCGCCAGCAGCCCCCGGTCAGGGGGCGGTGAAAAACTGTTTTTT. Protein: CASSPRSGGGEKLFF.

This sequence joins TRBV27 and TRBJ1-6; D possibly corresponds to TRBD1 (6 bases). Germline CDR1 and CDR2: MNHEY and SMNVEV (reference sequence). Trimming left V 8 bases short and J 8 bases short, with 16 bases between. CDR3 length equals 14 residues. The CDR3 sequence is CASRQARWDSPLHF. Written as DNA, the CDR3 is TGTGCCAGCCGACAGGCTCGGTGGGATTCACCCCTCCACTTT.

The rearrangement links TRBV27 to TRBJ1-6; 9 bases fit TRBD1. Germline loops: CDR1 MNHEY, CDR2 SMNVEV (reference sequence). The CDR3 length is 18 residues. Unmatched junction bases numbered 10, after V lost 7 bases and J lost 0 bases. The CDR3 sequence is CASTSGTGPISYNSPLHF. DNA of the CDR3: TGTGCCAGCACATCCGGGACAGGGCCTATCTCCTATAATTCACCCCTCCACTTT.

The CDR3 coding sequence is TGTGCCAGCACGCGGGGGCGCGATACTGAAGCTTTCTTT. As protein: CASTRGRDTEAFF. The chain recombines TRBV6-5 with TRBJ1-1; the D gene is possibly TRBD1 (6 bases). The V end lost 7 bases, the J end lost 5 bases, and 14 bases lay between the germline ends. This CDR3 has 13 residues. The V gene's germline CDR1 is MNHEY and CDR2 SVGAGI.

CDR3 residues: CASSPGTGVGGYTF. The CDR3 DNA follows: TGCGCCAGCAGTCCCGGGACAGGGGTAGGTGGCTACACCTTC. V and J are TRBV4-1 and TRBJ1-2; TRBD1 matches 10 bases. Trimming cost V 6 bases and J 7 bases; bases outside gene matches: 8. Germline assignment: CDR1 MGHRA and CDR2 YSYEKL. CDR3 length: 14 amino acids.

The chain uses TRBV7-3 and TRBJ1-6; maybe TRBD1 (6 bases). The V gene lost 1 base and the J gene lost 10 bases, with 11 bases spanning the gap. The CDR3 runs to 14 residues. Germline V lookup: CDR1 SGHTA, CDR2 FQGTGA. The CDR3 is CASSLRAGESPLHF. CDR3 nucleotide sequence: TGTGCCAGCAGCTTAAGGGCAGGGGAGTCACCCCTCCACTTT. Filled out from reference TRBV7-3 and TRBJ1-6, the complete variable domain reads GAGVSQTPSNKVTEKGKYVELRCDPISGHTALYWYRQSLGQGPEFLIYFQGTGAADDSGLPNDRFFAVRPEGSVSTLKIQRTERGDSAVYLCASSLRAGESPLHFGNGTRLTVT.

V and J are TRBV5-6 and TRBJ1-4, with D hard to call. This CDR3 has 14 residues. V was pared by 1 base and J by 4 bases, with 8 bases between. CDR1 and CDR2 (germline): SGHDT, YYEEEE. The CDR3 region is CASSLWASNEKLFF. The CDR3 bases are TGTGCCAGCAGCTTGTGGGCAAGTAATGAAAAACTGTTTTTT.

J is TRBJ2-1 and V is TRBV6-1; the D is unclear. The CDR3 consists of 13 residues. From germline, CDR1 is MNHNS and CDR2 SASEGT. V was shortened by 9 bases and J by 6 bases, with 15 bases between the two germline ends. CDR3 region: CASYRSVGNEQFF. The CDR3 DNA sequence: TGTGCCAGTTATAGGTCGGTGGGCAATGAGCAGTTCTTC.